The 20 T cell receptor beta chains below all came from one sample that was sequenced in a study of identical twins. TCRdb fed the 5' RACE reads into MiXCR, producing one record per CDR3 protein. The sample contains approximately 230,000 distinct CDR3 sequences, more than 12% of which appear only once. The sequenced sample consisted of memory (CD45RO+) T cells sorted from blood. The receptor source for this set is a woman under 30 in good health.

This clonotype came up many times. CDR3 sequence reads: CASSYATDTQYF. For the CDR3, the DNA is TGTGCCAGCAGCTATGCAACAGATACGCAGTATTTT. The chain uses TRBV7-2 and TRBJ2-3; D remains ambiguous. The CDR3 consists of 12 residues. CDR1 is SGHTA and CDR2 is FQGNSA in the germline V gene. V lost 4 bases and J 3 bases, leaving 5 bases between the germline ends.

The chain carries TRBV10-3 and TRBJ2-7; D is possibly TRBD2 (5 bases). The CDR3 has 13 amino acids. Per the germline V gene, CDR1 is ENHRY and CDR2 is SYGVKD. V shed 9 bases and J shed 3 bases, with 15 bases lying between them. This CDR3 is CAMGSGDFYEQYF. CDR3 coding DNA: TGTGCCATGGGGAGTGGGGATTTCTACGAGCAGTACTTC.

The V gene is TRBV9, the J gene TRBJ2-2, with D perhaps TRBD1 (6 bases). This CDR3 is 15 amino acids long. V lost 0 bases and J lost 5, with 11 bases in between. Germline CDR1 SGDLS, CDR2 YYNGEE. CDR3 DNA sequence: TGTGCCAGCAGCGTAGAGGTGGGACAAACCGGGGAGCTGTTTTTT. It encodes CASSVEVGQTGELFF.

This clonotype was detected a few times. The J gene is TRBJ2-3, the V gene TRBV12-3 or TRBV12-4; no reliable D call. Trimming removed 3 bases from V and 4 bases from J, with 11 bases in between. This CDR3 is built from 14 residues. The CDR3 nucleotides are TGTGCCAGCAGTTTTACCCCGGGCCCAGATACGCAGTATTTT. As protein: CASSFTPGPDTQYF.

The DNA for the CDR3 is TGTGCCGGGCACGGGAAGAGCGGTAGCACAGATACGCAGTATTTT. It specifies CAGHGKSGSTDTQYF. This chain links TRBV28 with TRBJ2-3, with a weak D call TRBD2 (5 bases). V dropped 11 bases and J dropped 0 bases, with 18 bases sitting between them. Germline values: CDR1 MDHEN, CDR2 SYDVKM. The CDR3 has 15 amino acids.

CDR3 residues: CASSTERDEQFF. For the CDR3, the DNA is TGTGCCAGCAGCACCGAGAGGGATGAGCAGTTCTTC. V is TRBV7-6 and J is TRBJ2-1, with D possibly matching TRBD2 (5 bases). The CDR3 runs to 12 residues. Trimming cost V 5 bases and J 8 bases, with 10 bases left between them. Looked up from germline, CDR1 is SGHVS and CDR2 is FNYEAQ.

This clonotype was seen only a few times. The V call is TRBV27, the J call TRBJ2-4, with no clear D. V was pared by 6 bases and J by 7 bases, with 13 bases between. CDR3 length equals 13 residues. From germline, CDR1 is MNHEY and CDR2 SMNVEV (reference sequence). The CDR3 region has the DNA TGTGCCAGCAGAATAACGGACGGCAACATTCAGTACTTC. As protein: CASRITDGNIQYF.

The count of this clonotype is one. V is TRBV27 and J is TRBJ2-5, with D perhaps TRBD1 (6 bases). The CDR3 loop spans 13 amino acids. Germline CDR1 and CDR2: MNHEY and SMNVEV (reference sequence). V lost 4 bases and J lost 3, with 9 bases in between. DNA for the CDR3: TGTGCCAGCAGTTGGGGGCCCAAAGAGACCCAGTACTTC. It specifies CASSWGPKETQYF.

This clonotype was detected only a few times. V and J are TRBV20-1 and TRBJ2-1; the match to TRBD2 covers 9 bases. The CDR3 covers 15 residues. Per germline, CDR1 DFQATT and CDR2 SNEGSKA (reference sequence). The V segment lost 3 bases and the J segment 6 bases; nucleotides outside the gene matches: 9. The CDR3 sequence is CSASTLAGLGNEQFF. CDR3 DNA sequence: TGCAGTGCTAGTACCCTAGCGGGGTTGGGCAATGAGCAGTTCTTC.

This clonotype was counted ten times or more. V and J are TRBV6-5 and TRBJ1-1; 10 bases line up with TRBD1. The CDR3 covers 13 residues. Losses at the gene ends were 2 bases for V and 10 bases for J; bases not matched to a gene: 4. Germline V lookup: CDR1 MNHEY, CDR2 SVGAGI. The CDR3, as DNA: TGTGCCAGCAGTTACAGACAGGGGGCTACAGCTTTCTTT. Its protein is CASSYRQGATAFF.

The chain links TRBV15 to TRBJ2-5, with TRBD2 matching 7 bases. The CDR3 has 12 residues. CDR1 and CDR2 from the germline V gene are LNHNV and YYDKDF (reference sequence). Trimming took 3 bases from V and 7 from J; bases not matched to a gene: 2. CDR3 residues: CATSSGGGTQYF. The CDR3 DNA reads TGTGCCACCAGCAGTGGCGGGGGGACCCAGTACTTC.

This clonotype was recorded a few times. The gene calls are TRBV4-2 and TRBJ1-2; D is undetermined. CDR3 size: 14 residues. Trimming left V 2 bases short and J 3 bases short, with 10 bases between. Germline CDR1 and CDR2: LGHNA and YNFKEQ. CDR3 DNA: TGTGCCAGCAGCCAATCGGACGGGGACTATGGCTACACCTTC. Its protein product is CASSQSDGDYGYTF.

The chain joins TRBV20-1 to TRBJ2-1; D may be TRBD1 or TRBD2 (6 bases each). CDR1 DFQATT and CDR2 SNEGSKA come from the germline V gene (reference sequence). V lost 6 bases to trimming and J lost 13 bases, with 28 bases between them. The CDR3 extends over 15 amino acids. The CDR3 DNA is TGCAGTGCGAATTCCCCCTCCATAACGGGGGCTGGACAGTTCTTC. This sequence encodes CSANSPSITGAGQFF.

V is TRBV7-2 and J is TRBJ2-7, with 8 bases aligning to TRBD2. The CDR3 length is 14 residues. In germline, CDR1 is SGHTA, CDR2 FQGNSA. V shed 4 bases, J shed 6 bases, and the junction held 8 bases outside the gene matches. The CDR3 DNA reads TGTGCCAGCAGCTCCATAGCGGGAACGGGCGAGCAGTACTTC. As protein: CASSSIAGTGEQYF.

The gene calls are TRBV7-2 and TRBJ2-7; TRBD1 matches at 9 bases. Germline trimming cut 5 bases from V and 13 bases from J; bases unmatched to any gene: 12. Germline V gene lookup returns CDR1 SGHTA and CDR2 FQGNSA. The CDR3 covers 13 residues. In nucleotides, the CDR3 is TGTGCCAGCAGCCGAACCTCCTGGACAGGGGAATACTTC. This translates into CASSRTSWTGEYF.

This clonotype appeared many times. The rearrangement links TRBV7-2 to TRBJ2-5, with 7 bases matching TRBD1. The CDR3 extends over 13 amino acids. Germline-derived CDR1 and CDR2 are SGHTA and FQGNSA. Trimming took 5 bases from V and 1 from J; bases not matched to a gene: 1. In nucleotides, the CDR3 is TGTGCCAGCAGCGACAGGGTCCAAGAGACCCAGTACTTC. It yields the protein CASSDRVQETQYF.

The V call is TRBV7-8, the J call TRBJ2-1, with 8 bases aligning to TRBD2. Germline V gene data show CDR1 as SGHVS and CDR2 as FQNEAQ. The junction had 8 bases not matched to a gene; V was cut back by 5 bases and J by 8 bases. The CDR3 covers 14 residues. CDR3 bases: TGTGCCAGCAGCAGGGGTAGCGGGGTGTATGAGCAGTTCTTC. This encodes CASSRGSGVYEQFF.

This clonotype came up a few times. The chain has TRBV5-1 and TRBJ2-1, with TRBD2 matching 14 bases. The trim removed 4 bases at V and 0 bases at J, leaving 6 bases unmatched. This CDR3 has 18 residues. CDR1 is SGHRS, CDR2 YFSETQ, per germline. CDR3 residues: CASSGGLAGERSYNEQFF. CDR3 DNA: TGCGCCAGCAGCGGGGGACTAGCGGGGGAACGCTCCTACAATGAGCAGTTCTTC.

This clonotype has just a few counts. The V and J genes are TRBV7-2 and TRBJ2-1; 8 bases line up with TRBD2. This CDR3 has 15 amino acids. The V gene's germline CDR1 is SGHTA and CDR2 FQGNSA. V was pared by 5 bases and J by 6 bases, with 9 bases of the junction left unmatched. The CDR3 DNA is TGTGCCAGCAGCGACAGCGGGAGTCGGGTCAATGAGCAGTTCTTC. It encodes CASSDSGSRVNEQFF.

The chain couples TRBV7-2 to TRBJ2-7; TRBD1 might be the D (6 bases). CDR1 and CDR2 from the germline V gene are SGHTA and FQGNSA. The length of the CDR3 is 15 residues. V was cut by 5 bases and J by 1 base, with 15 bases left in between. The CDR3 loop is CASSKTGLTSYEQYF. For the CDR3, the DNA is TGTGCCAGCAGCAAAACAGGGCTAACATCCTACGAGCAGTACTTC. The complete variable domain, with remaining parts taken from reference TRBV7-2 and TRBJ2-7, reads GAGVSQSPSNKVTEKGKDVELRCDPISGHTALYWYRQSLGQGLEFLIYFQGNSAPDKSGLPSDRFSAERTGGSVSTLTIQRTQQEDSAVYLCASSKTGLTSYEQYFGPGTRLTVT.